This paragraph reports one T cell receptor (beta chain). The antigen is undetermined. This sample stems from a study of beta chain features in type 1 diabetes. Findings and caveats of the study: An over-representation of cells with high TCR expression could result from cDNA sequencing. Shorter TCRB CDR3s, moderately but significantly so, marked every one of the four CD4+ subsets in Type 1 diabetes patients.

Since all of the isolated RNA was reverse transcribed, expressed TCRB transcripts were what got sequenced. Libraries were prepared by immunoSEQ multiplex PCR; TCRdb keeps only in-frame clonotypes and omits some of them. The profile shows about 23,000 clones, around 68% of them singletons. After removal of 5 bases from V and 4 bases from J, the junction contained 6 bases not matched to a gene. The CDR3 is 16 residues long. The V gene's germline CDR1 is SGHAT and CDR2 FQNNGV. The chain links TRBV11-2 to TRBJ2-1; 12 bases agree with TRBD2. The receptor was isolated from a man between 18 and 35 years old with type 1 diabetes. Sequenced input: Tregs from blood. The CDR3: CASSLTGTSGYNEQFF. The CDR3 region has the DNA TGTGCCAGCAGCCTGACTGGGACTAGCGGGTACAATGAGCAGTTCTTC. The full variable domain, completed using reference TRBV11-2 and TRBJ2-1, is EAGVAQSPRYKIIEKRQSVAFWCNPISGHATLYWYQQILGQGPKLLIQFQNNGVVDDSQLPKDRFSAERLKGVDSTLKIQPAKLEDSAVYLCASSLTGTSGYNEQFFGPGTRLTVL.